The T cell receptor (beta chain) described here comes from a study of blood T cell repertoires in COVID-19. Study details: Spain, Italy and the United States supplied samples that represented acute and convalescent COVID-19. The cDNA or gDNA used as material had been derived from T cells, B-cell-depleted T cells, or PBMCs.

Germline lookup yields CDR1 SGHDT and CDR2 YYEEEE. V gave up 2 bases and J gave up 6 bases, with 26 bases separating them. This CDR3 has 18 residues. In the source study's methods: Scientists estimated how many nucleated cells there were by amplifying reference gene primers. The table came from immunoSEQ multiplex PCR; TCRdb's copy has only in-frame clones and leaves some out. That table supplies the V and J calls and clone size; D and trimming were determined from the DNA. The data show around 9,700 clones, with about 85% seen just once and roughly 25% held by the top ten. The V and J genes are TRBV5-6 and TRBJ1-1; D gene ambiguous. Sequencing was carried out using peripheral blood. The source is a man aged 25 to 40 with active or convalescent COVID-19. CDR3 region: CASSFSLEQDSLTAEAFF. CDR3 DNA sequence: TGTGCCAGCAGCTTTTCGCTTGAACAAGACTCACTTACCGCTGAAGCTTTCTTT.